This TCR beta chain was captured in a study of T cells in Graves' hyperthyroidism and ophthalmopathy. Overall study results and limits: Blood also carried most thyroid clonotypes expanded above 0.001.

Amplification of TCR beta CDR3 regions was performed using RNA transcripts as template. The study used the HTBI primer set for a first-round RT-PCR of the TCR CDR3. Each CDR3 protein gets one entry after TCRdb re-called the multiplex PCR reads with MiXCR. The repertoire includes tens of thousands of distinct CDR3 sequences, under 70% of them detected once, and 2.5% to 4% sits in the top ten. Many counts were recorded for this clonotype. The antigen remains unidentified. Sample: blood. This clonotype originated in a woman aged 55-69 years with Graves' ophthalmopathy.

The CDR3 DNA reads TGTGCCAGCAGCCTACCTACTAGACCCGGGGAGCTGTTTTTT. Its protein is CASSLPTRPGELFF. The V call is TRBV5-4, the J call TRBJ2-2; tentative D call: TRBD2 (5 bases). The length of the CDR3 is 14 residues. The V and J ends lost 4 bases and 6 bases respectively, with 13 bases between them. Per germline, CDR1 SGHNT and CDR2 YYREEE (reference sequence).